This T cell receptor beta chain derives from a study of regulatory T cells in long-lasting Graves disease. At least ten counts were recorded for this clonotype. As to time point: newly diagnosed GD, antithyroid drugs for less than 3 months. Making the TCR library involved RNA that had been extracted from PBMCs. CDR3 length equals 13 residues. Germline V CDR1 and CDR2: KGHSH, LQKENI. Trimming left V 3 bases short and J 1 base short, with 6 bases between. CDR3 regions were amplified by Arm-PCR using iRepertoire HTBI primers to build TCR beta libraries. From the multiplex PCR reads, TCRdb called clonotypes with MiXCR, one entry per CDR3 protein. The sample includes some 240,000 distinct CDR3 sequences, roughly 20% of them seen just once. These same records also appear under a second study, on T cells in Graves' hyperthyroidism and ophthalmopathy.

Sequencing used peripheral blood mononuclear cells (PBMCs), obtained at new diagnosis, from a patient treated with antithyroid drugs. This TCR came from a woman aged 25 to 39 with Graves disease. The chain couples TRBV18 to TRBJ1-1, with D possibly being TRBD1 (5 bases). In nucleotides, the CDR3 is TGTGCCAGCTCACCGGGGGGGAACACTGAAGCTTTCTTT. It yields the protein CASSPGGNTEAFF.